This T cell receptor beta chain was identified in a study of blood T cell repertoires in COVID-19. The wider study: The analysed material was cDNA or gDNA that came from T cells, B-cell-depleted T cells, or PBMCs.

In the authors' methods: The assay estimated nucleated cells by amplifying reference gene primers. TCRdb's copy holds only in-frame clones and misses some; the assay was immunoSEQ multiplex PCR. V, J and clone size are those of that table, while D and trimming were read from the DNA. Of about 74,000 clones detected, around 90% appear once; the ten largest clones hold 4.8%. The CDR3 runs to 13 residues. V lost 7 bases and J lost 0; bases outside the gene matches: 1. The germline V gene encodes CDR1 SGHAT and CDR2 FQNNGV. This rearrangement joins TRBV11-2 to TRBJ2-3, with TRBD1 matching over 7 bases. This TCR was sampled from an older woman with active COVID-19. The sequenced sample was peripheral blood. Written as DNA, the CDR3 is TGTGCCAGCAAGGGACAGAGCACAGATACGCAGTATTTT. Translated, it gives CASKGQSTDTQYF.